This is a list of T cell receptor beta chains from one sample in a study of blood T cell repertoires in COVID-19. Here immunoSEQ multiplex PCR was the method, and the copy in TCRdb shows in-frame clones only, minus some. The sample has more than 250,000 clones; 80% to 85% are singletons. What was sequenced was PBMCs or T cells enriched from blood (not recorded which). The receptors shown here come from a man aged 40-49 years who had been exposed to COVID-19. The CDR3 runs from the conserved cysteine through the conserved F or W. Fields, in order: clone size, D gene, J gene, V gene, CDR3 DNA, CDR3 protein. A D gene is named only where the DNA matches it firmly. Only some rows state a clone size, as once, few, many or a class for expanded clones.

>-|-|TRBJ1-1|TRBV5-8
TGTGCCAGCAGCTTGGACCGGGACACGGTAAACACTGAAGCTTTCTTT
CASSLDRDTVNTEAFF
>-|-|TRBJ2-1|TRBV12-3/TRBV12-4
TGTGCCAGCAGCCTTAATGAGCAGTTCTTC
CASSLNEQFF
>once|-|TRBJ2-1|TRBV5-1
TGCGCCAGCAGCCTGACCCTGACTAGTGACCCCTACAATGAGCAGTTCTTC
CASSLTLTSDPYNEQFF
>-|-|TRBJ1-5|TRBV14
TGTGCCAGCCATATCAACAGTCAGCCCCAGCATTTT
CASHINSQPQHF
>-|TRBD1|TRBJ1-2|TRBV2
TGTGCCAGCACCCAGACAGGGGCTAACTATGGCTACACCTTC
CASTQTGANYGYTF
>-|TRBD1|TRBJ2-1|TRBV12-3/TRBV12-4
TGTGCCAGCAGTTTCGACAGGGTCTGGCAGTTCTTC
CASSFDRVWQFF
>-|-|TRBJ1-1|TRBV19
TGTGCCAGCAGTAAACTGGGCACCCTCAGGGCTTTCTTT
CASSKLGTLRAFF
>-|TRBD1|TRBJ1-1|TRBV28
TGTGCCAGCAGCCAAAATACAGGGGTAGCTTTCTTT
CASSQNTGVAFF
>-|TRBD1|TRBJ2-7|TRBV5-4
TGTGCCAGCAGCTTGAACAGGGGGCCCTACGAGCAGTACTTC
CASSLNRGPYEQYF
>few|-|TRBJ2-7|TRBV5-1
TGCGCCAGCAGCGCCCCTGGGGGGAACTCCTACGAGCAGTACTTC
CASSAPGGNSYEQYF
>-|-|TRBJ1-3|TRBV4-1
TGCGCCAGCAGCCCACTCCCTCCGGCCAGGGTCCCTGGAAACACCATATATTTT
CASSPLPPARVPGNTIYF
>-|TRBD1|TRBJ1-1|TRBV30
TGTGCCTGGGGACAGGGGAGTGAAGCTTTCTTT
CAWGQGSEAFF
>-|TRBD1|TRBJ1-1|TRBV2
TGTGCCAGCAGGACAGGGATTGGAGCTTTCTTT
CASRTGIGAFF
>few|-|TRBJ1-2|TRBV6-5
TGTGCCAGCAGTTACTCTGTCGGGAACTATGGCTACACCTTC
CASSYSVGNYGYTF
>-|TRBD1|TRBJ2-1|TRBV27
TGTGCCAGCAGTTTACGGGACAGGGTCACCTACAATGAGCAGTTCTTC
CASSLRDRVTYNEQFF
>-|TRBD1|TRBJ1-1|TRBV11-2
TGTGCCAGCAGCTTAGGTCGGGCAGGGGGCACTGAAGCTTTCTTT
CASSLGRAGGTEAFF
>-|-|TRBJ1-1|TRBV5-6
TGTGCCAGCAGCTTTATGGGGGCCACTGAAGCTTTCTTT
CASSFMGATEAFF
>-|-|TRBJ2-5|TRBV20-1
TGCAGTGTGGGGCAGCAAGAGACCCAGTACTTC
CSVGQQETQYF
>few|TRBD1|TRBJ1-1|TRBV5-1
TGCGCCAGCAGCCCGGGGGACAGGAACACTGAAGCTTTCTTT
CASSPGDRNTEAFF
>few|-|TRBJ2-5|TRBV27
TGTGCCAGCACCTCTGGGCGGGATGGGGTAGAGACCCAGTACTTC
CASTSGRDGVETQYF
>-|-|TRBJ1-2|TRBV12-3/TRBV12-4
TGTGCCAGCAGTTATAACAGGGAATATGGCTACACCTTC
CASSYNREYGYTF